Presented here are 11 T cell receptor beta chains from one specimen sequenced in a study of T cell clones after liver transplantation (dated by TCRdb to about 2019). Read against the paper, the sample's time point label means: pre-transplant. Library preparation used the immunoSEQ multiplex PCR assay. Entries here come from immuneACCESS through TCRdb and include only in-frame sequences with V and J called. Some clones fail to appear in such tables; in the studies checked, an unresolved V gene covers under half of the shortfall, and the cause of the remainder is unknown. The sample contains 20,000 to 30,000 clones, 69% of them found a single time. The top ten hold around 3% of the sample. The source was CD4+ T cells from blood, collected before liver transplant. The receptors derive from a human donor who received a liver transplant.

J is TRBJ2-1 and V is TRBV27; D remains ambiguous. The germline V and J ends were trimmed by 6 bases and 3 bases, with 3 bases remaining between them. Germline V gene data show CDR1 as MNHEY and CDR2 as SMNVEV (reference sequence). The CDR3 spans 11 residues. The CDR3 DNA sequence: TGTGCCAGCAGAAACTACAATGAGCAGTTCTTC. This encodes CASRNYNEQFF.

This clone was found a few times. This chain joins TRBV5-6 and TRBJ1-1; 9 bases are shared with TRBD1. The V gene end was trimmed by 1 base and the J gene end by 1 base; junction bases not matched to a gene: 8. Germline lookup yields CDR1 SGHDT and CDR2 YYEEEE. The CDR3 extends over 17 amino acids. The CDR3 nucleotides read TGTGCCAGCAGCTTGTATTGGGACAGGGCCTCGAACACTGAAGCTTTCTTT. It translates to CASSLYWDRASNTEAFF. The complete variable domain, with remaining parts taken from reference TRBV5-6 and TRBJ1-1, reads DAGVTQSPTHLIKTRGQQVTLRCSPKSGHDTVSWYQQALGQGPQFIFQYYEEEERQRGNFPDRFSGHQFPNYSSELNVNALLLGDSALYLCASSLYWDRASNTEAFFGQGTRLTVV.

The chain carries TRBV30 and TRBJ2-2; D is undetermined. This CDR3 contains 11 residues. Germline V CDR1 and CDR2: GTSNPN, SVGIG (reference sequence). Trimming stripped 1 base from V and 7 bases from J, with 4 bases between. CDR3 sequence (DNA): TGTGCCTGGAGTGCGGGCGGGGAGCTGTTTTTT. Protein product: CAWSAGGELFF.

CDR3 sequence: CASSDLGRVEQYF. The CDR3 coding sequence is TGTGCCAGCAGTGATTTAGGCAGGGTCGAGCAGTACTTC. The V and J genes are TRBV25-1 and TRBJ2-7; tentative D call: TRBD1 (5 bases). V was clipped by 3 bases and J by 6 bases, with 12 bases between them. CDR3 length equals 13 residues. The germline V gene has CDR1 MGHDK and CDR2 SYGVNS.

The chain couples TRBV5-5 to TRBJ1-1; no reliable D call. Germline V CDR1 and CDR2: SGHKS, YYEKEE (reference sequence). CDR3 length: 14 amino acids. Trimming shortened V by 4 bases and J by 2 bases, and 12 bases separated the two germline ends. The CDR3 region has the DNA TGTGCCAGCAGCCCCGCCCCGGGAAACACTGAAGCTTTCTTT. Protein: CASSPAPGNTEAFF.

In its sample, this clone was seen a few times. The chain employs TRBV18 and TRBJ2-7; 9 bases agree with TRBD1. Germline V gives CDR1 KGHSH, CDR2 LQKENI. With 6 bases clipped from V and 5 bases from J, the junction kept 5 bases outside the gene matches. CDR3 size: 13 residues. The CDR3 sequence: CASSQTGGNEQYV. CDR3 in DNA: TGTGCCAGCTCGCAAACAGGGGGCAACGAGCAGTACGTC.

This sequence joins TRBV14 and TRBJ2-2; no clear D. Per the germline V gene, CDR1 is SGHDN and CDR2 is FVKESK. The CDR3 totals 13 residues. The V end was cut by 0 bases, the J end by 7 bases, with 6 bases between. The CDR3 coding sequence is TGTGCCAGCAGCCAAGATCTTAACGGGGAGCTGTTTTTT. This translates into CASSQDLNGELFF.

The J gene is TRBJ1-5, the V gene TRBV2; D remains unclear. CDR1 is SNHLY and CDR2 is FYNNEI in the germline V gene. Trimming shortened V by 7 bases and J by 0 bases, and 10 bases separated the two germline ends. The CDR3 extends over 14 amino acids. The CDR3 loop reads CASKHRNSNQPQHF. CDR3 nucleotide sequence: TGTGCCAGCAAGCACAGAAATAGCAATCAGCCCCAGCATTTT.

The chain joins TRBV5-8 to TRBJ2-3; D is undetermined. With 0 bases removed from V and 5 bases from J, the gap between germline ends came to 10 bases. Germline CDR1 is SGHTS and CDR2 is YDEGEE. This CDR3 is 14 amino acids long. This chain's CDR3 is CASSLASRLDTQYF. The CDR3 nucleotides are TGTGCCAGCAGCTTGGCAAGTAGATTAGATACGCAGTATTTT.

Only a few counts were recorded for this clone. The gene calls are TRBV6-5 and TRBJ1-1, with 10 bases lining up with TRBD1. The V segment lost 6 bases and the J segment 5 bases; nucleotides outside the gene matches: 9. This CDR3 is built from 15 residues. Germline-derived CDR1 and CDR2 are MNHEY and SVGAGI. The DNA of the CDR3 is TGTGCCAGCAGCCGACAGGGGGCCCCGGGAACTGAAGCTTTCTTT. Amino acids: CASSRQGAPGTEAFF.

V gene TRBV2 combines with J gene TRBJ1-5; 12 bases line up with TRBD1. The germline CDR1 and CDR2 sequences are SNHLY and FYNNEI. The CDR3 runs to 16 residues. J gave up 1 base and V 5 bases, and 3 bases lay outside the gene matches. The CDR3 DNA reads as TGTGCCAGCAGTCAGGGACAGGGGGCAAGCAATCAGCCCCAGCATTTT. This encodes CASSQGQGASNQPQHF.